This T cell receptor (beta chain) was found in a study of Graves' ophthalmopathy and Graves' hyperthyroidism. Study findings and constraints: Most expanded clonotypes from thyroid (those above 0.001 frequency) were also found in blood. Ophthalmopathy progression cases were predicted by the model with 70.59% sensitivity and 72% to 80% specificity.

For this clonotype: Its antigen is unidentified. At one end the junction does not follow the germline gene, possibly because of a read error.

The CDR3 covers 12 residues. Germline V CDR1 and CDR2: MGHDK, SYGVNS. Active ophthalmopathy (CAS at least 3, NOSPECS at least 4), lasting under 3 months. It was on clinical symptoms, serum thyroxine, TRAb, thyroid ultrasound and orbital computed tomography that diagnosis relied. CDR3 regions of TCR beta were amplified from RNA transcripts. HTBI primers served in a first-round RT-PCR, which a second-round multiplex PCR followed. Each CDR3 protein is one row after TCRdb ran MiXCR on the multiplex PCR reads. The table has 660,000 or so distinct CDR3 sequences, more than 40% seen once; the top ten hold 2.5% to 3.5%.

The V and J genes are TRBV25-1 and TRBJ1-1; no definite D call. Sequencing used peripheral blood. This receptor was obtained from an adult man with Graves' ophthalmopathy. This CDR3 reads CACRSERTEAFF. CDR3 in DNA: TGTGCCTGCAGGTCGGAGCGTACTGAAGCTTTCTTT.